One and the same sample provided the 27 T cell receptor beta chains below, sequenced in a study of cytomegalovirus exposure and HLA in healthy donors. The repertoire was sequenced with immunoSEQ multiplex PCR; TCRdb's copy has only in-frame clones and lacks some. The sample carries 71,000 or so clones, approximately 93% recorded once. Sequencing was carried out using PBMCs. These receptors were taken from a woman in her late teens or twenties in good health and CMV-seronegative.

The rearrangement joins TRBV29-1 to TRBJ2-7, with TRBD1 identical over 7 bases. The CDR3 totals 12 residues. Looked up from germline, CDR1 is SQVTM and CDR2 is ANQGSEA. V lost 7 bases, J lost 3 bases, and 6 bases stayed unmatched. CDR3 DNA sequence: TGCAGCGCTTGGGACAGTGTCTACGAGCAGTACTTC. As protein: CSAWDSVYEQYF.

This chain joins TRBV30 and TRBJ2-7, with TRBD1 identical over 8 bases. The CDR3 consists of 15 residues. Germline CDR1 reads GTSNPN; CDR2 reads SVGIG (reference sequence). The junction had 12 bases not matched to a gene; V was cut back by 4 bases and J by 4 bases. The CDR3 sequence: CAWKETTGVAYEQYF. CDR3 coding DNA: TGTGCCTGGAAAGAAACGACAGGGGTTGCATACGAGCAGTACTTC.

This rearrangement joins TRBV5-1 to TRBJ1-5; D is uncertain. Trimming left V 0 bases short and J 0 bases short, with 10 bases between. This CDR3 has 16 amino acids. Germline CDR1 is SGHRS and CDR2 is YFSETQ. For the CDR3, the DNA is TGCGCCAGCAGCTTGGCGGGATCTTATAGCAATCAGCCCCAGCATTTT. Protein product: CASSLAGSYSNQPQHF.

The rearrangement joins TRBV6-1 to TRBJ2-7; the D gene is possibly TRBD2 (5 bases). With 6 bases removed from V and 3 bases from J, the gap between germline ends came to 15 bases. This CDR3 has 14 residues. Germline V gene data show CDR1 as MNHNS and CDR2 as SASEGT. CDR3 loop: CASSEPELDYEQYF. The CDR3 DNA reads TGTGCCAGCAGCGAACCAGAACTAGACTACGAGCAGTACTTC.

The chain uses TRBV19 and TRBJ1-2; 7 bases match TRBD1. This CDR3 spans 13 amino acids. CDR1 and CDR2 (germline): LNHDA, SQIVND (reference sequence). The trim removed 9 bases at V and 2 bases at J, leaving 6 bases unmatched. The CDR3 coding sequence is TGTGCCAGCCACAGGGGCGAAAACTATGGCTACACCTTC. This sequence encodes CASHRGENYGYTF.

This chain links TRBV28 with TRBJ1-5; TRBD1 might be the D (6 bases). The CDR3 has 13 amino acids. The germline V and J ends were trimmed by 9 bases and 1 base, with 10 bases remaining between them. Germline-derived CDR1 and CDR2 are MDHEN and SYDVKM. The CDR3 reads CASCTGSNQPQHF. CDR3 bases: TGTGCCAGTTGCACAGGGAGCAATCAGCCCCAGCATTTT.

CDR3 DNA: TGCGCCAGCAGCCAAGATAGTAGGAGACAGGGTTTTCAGCCCCAGCATTTT. Protein sequence: CASSQDSRRQGFQPQHF. The chain is built from TRBV4-1 and TRBJ1-5; 7 nucleotides agree with TRBD1. This CDR3 is 17 amino acids long. CDR1 and CDR2 (germline): MGHRA, YSYEKL. Trimming took 0 bases from V and 6 from J; bases not matched to a gene: 11.

The chain has TRBV7-8 and TRBJ2-7; 8 bases fit TRBD1. Germline CDR1 and CDR2: SGHVS and FQNEAQ. This CDR3 region has 13 residues. Unmatched junction bases numbered 6, after V lost 5 bases and J lost 6 bases. The CDR3 loop is CASSEGQVVEQYF. CDR3 nucleotide sequence: TGTGCCAGCAGCGAGGGACAGGTCGTCGAGCAGTACTTC.

The gene calls are TRBV7-8 and TRBJ2-3, with D possibly TRBD1 on 6 matching bases. Germline V gives CDR1 SGHVS, CDR2 FQNEAQ. The CDR3 consists of 15 residues. Trimming removed 2 bases from V and 2 bases from J, with 11 bases in between. DNA for the CDR3: TGTGCCAGCAGCTTACGGGACATAAACACAGATACGCAGTATTTT. As protein: CASSLRDINTDTQYF.

The chain combines TRBV4-3 with TRBJ1-5; 8 bases are a match to TRBD1. The CDR3 runs to 17 residues. The V and J ends lost 0 bases and 0 bases, in that order; junction bases with no gene match: 4. The germline V gene encodes CDR1 LGHNA and CDR2 YSLEER. In DNA, the CDR3 is TGCGCCAGCAGCCAAGACCGGACAGGGTATAGCAATCAGCCCCAGCATTTT. Protein product: CASSQDRTGYSNQPQHF.

The rearrangement links TRBV2 to TRBJ1-2; D not certain. This CDR3 comprises 14 residues. Germline values: CDR1 SNHLY, CDR2 FYNNEI. V lost 3 bases and J 0 bases, leaving 8 bases between the germline ends. The CDR3 here is CASSDEGSNYGYTF. The CDR3 nucleotides read TGTGCCAGCAGTGATGAGGGTTCTAACTATGGCTACACCTTC.

V usage is TRBV29-1 and J usage is TRBJ2-1; D perhaps matches TRBD2 (6 bases). This CDR3 contains 15 residues. The germline CDR1 and CDR2 sequences are SQVTM and ANQGSEA. The V end lost 4 bases, the J end lost 3 bases, and 16 bases lay between the germline ends. CDR3 sequence: CSVVSRGTIYNEQFF. CDR3 DNA: TGCAGCGTTGTGAGTCGGGGGACGATCTACAATGAGCAGTTCTTC.

This sequence joins TRBV27 and TRBJ1-4; the match to TRBD1 covers 10 bases. The CDR3 consists of 14 residues. Germline loops: CDR1 MNHEY, CDR2 SMNVEV (reference sequence). The V gene end was trimmed by 3 bases and the J gene end by 6 bases; junction bases not matched to a gene: 1. The CDR3 sequence: CASSFGTGDEKLFF. In nucleotides, the CDR3 is TGTGCCAGCAGTTTCGGGACAGGGGATGAAAAACTGTTTTTT.

The chain joins TRBV10-3 to TRBJ2-1; unclear D gene. The V gene lost 0 bases and the J gene lost 6 bases, with 6 bases spanning the gap. The germline gives CDR1 ENHRY, CDR2 SYGVKD. This CDR3 contains 13 residues. The DNA of the CDR3 is TGTGCCATCAGTGAGTCGGTAGTCAATGAGCAGTTCTTC. Translated, it gives CAISESVVNEQFF.

This sequence joins TRBV2 and TRBJ1-1, with D tentatively TRBD1 (5 bases). Germline loops: CDR1 SNHLY, CDR2 FYNNEI. The CDR3 runs 15 residues. The V gene lost 10 bases and the J gene lost 1 base, with 19 bases spanning the gap. The CDR3, as DNA: TGTGCCACCACGTTGGGGGGGGGTGCGAACACTGAAGCTTTCTTT. Translation gives CATTLGGGANTEAFF.

V is TRBV11-2 and J is TRBJ2-7; TRBD1 aligns across 11 bases. This CDR3 has 15 residues. V shed 6 bases and J 6 bases; nucleotides not matched to a gene: 10. Germline V gene data show CDR1 as SGHAT and CDR2 as FQNNGV. This CDR3 reads CASSLTRDRGVEQYF. The CDR3 bases are TGTGCCAGCAGTCTGACCCGGGACAGGGGGGTCGAGCAGTACTTC.

The chain combines TRBV30 with TRBJ1-6; D is uncertain. Between the trimmed V and J ends, which lost 1 base and 9 bases, there was a span of 25 bases. Germline CDR1 and CDR2: GTSNPN and SVGIG (reference sequence). CDR3 length: 18 amino acids. The CDR3 region has the DNA TGTGCCTGGAGTGCATCGATGACGGTAGGACTTCTAGGTTCACCCCTCCACTTT. Translated, it gives CAWSASMTVGLLGSPLHF.

The chain carries TRBV4-1 and TRBJ2-1; TRBD1 agrees at 7 bases. The V gene end was trimmed by 3 bases and the J gene end by 6 bases; junction bases not matched to a gene: 8. Germline-derived CDR1 and CDR2 are MGHRA and YSYEKL. The CDR3 has 15 amino acids. The CDR3 coding sequence is TGCGCCAGCAGCCAGGTCAGGGGGACGGGCAATGAGCAGTTCTTC. Translating it yields CASSQVRGTGNEQFF.

The CDR3 protein is CSVGQPNTEAFF. The CDR3 DNA is TGCAGCGTTGGACAGCCGAACACTGAAGCTTTCTTT. The chain links TRBV29-1 to TRBJ1-1, with D perhaps matching TRBD1 (5 bases). Germline lookup yields CDR1 SQVTM and CDR2 ANQGSEA. Trimming left V 4 bases short and J 1 base short, with 7 bases between. The length of the CDR3 is 12 residues.

DNA of the CDR3: TGTGCCAGTCGTCTGTACCAAGAGACCCAGTACTTC. Translation gives CASRLYQETQYF. The genes are TRBV6-1 and TRBJ2-5; D gene uncertain. Trimming shortened V by 9 bases and J by 0 bases, and 8 bases separated the two germline ends. The germline V gene has CDR1 MNHNS and CDR2 SASEGT. This CDR3 has 12 amino acids.

In regard to this clone: The junction differs from germline at one of its ends, possibly a read error. The chain joins TRBV4-3 to TRBJ1-4; D call uncertain. The CDR3 is 16 residues long. CDR1 and CDR2 (germline): LGHNA, YSLEER. CDR3 in DNA: TGCGCCAGCAGCAAAGAAGCCACTCCAACTAATGAAAAACTGTTTTTT. Protein sequence: CASSKEATPTNEKLFF.

The rearrangement uses TRBV7-2 and TRBJ2-3; D may be TRBD2 (7 bases). CDR1 SGHTA and CDR2 FQGNSA come from the germline V gene. CDR3 size: 16 residues. Trimming stripped 0 bases from V and 5 bases from J, with 15 bases between. CDR3: CASSLAFGGAIDTQYF. CDR3 DNA sequence: TGTGCCAGCAGCTTAGCCTTTGGGGGGGCGATAGATACGCAGTATTTT.

The rearrangement uses TRBV5-4 and TRBJ1-1; the D gene is possibly TRBD1 (5 bases). V was shortened by 0 bases and J by 3 bases, with 9 bases between the two germline ends. Germline CDR1 and CDR2: SGHNT and YYREEE (reference sequence). The CDR3 length is 14 residues. The CDR3 protein is CASSLDRGDTEAFF. For the CDR3, the DNA is TGTGCCAGCAGCTTGGATAGGGGTGACACTGAAGCTTTCTTT.

This clone was seen only once. V usage is TRBV6-1 and J usage is TRBJ1-1; the D gene is possibly TRBD1 (6 bases). Germline CDR1 MNHNS, CDR2 SASEGT. The CDR3 has 16 residues. The ends were cut back, 2 bases at V and 0 bases at J, with 13 bases in the middle. The CDR3 DNA follows: TGTGCCAGCAGTGAACGGAGGGGGGGGATGAACACTGAAGCTTTCTTT. Amino acid sequence: CASSERRGGMNTEAFF.

This chain links TRBV7-6 with TRBJ2-1; possible D gene TRBD2, 6 bases. The CDR3 length is 14 residues. The germline V gene has CDR1 SGHVS and CDR2 FNYEAQ. V was cut by 5 bases and J by 9 bases, with 17 bases left in between. The CDR3 DNA sequence: TGTGCCAGCAGCCTGGGTTCGGGACTGAGTGAGCAGTTCTTC. As protein: CASSLGSGLSEQFF.

Regarding this clone: One junction end does not reproduce the germline sequence, and a read error may be involved. This chain links TRBV27 with TRBJ2-5, with 7 bases aligning to TRBD1. The CDR3 contains 15 residues. Germline CDR1 reads MNHEY; CDR2 reads SMNVEV (reference sequence). CDR3 nucleotides: TGTGCCAGCAGTCCCCTGAAAGGGGGCGGCGAGATCCAGTACTTC. This gives the protein CASSPLKGGGEIQYF.

This clone appeared once. The V and J genes are TRBV28 and TRBJ1-2; perhaps TRBD1 as D (5 bases). The CDR3 extends over 12 amino acids. Germline CDR1 is MDHEN and CDR2 is SYDVKM. Trimming pared 8 bases from V and 8 bases from J, leaving 15 bases between. As DNA, the CDR3 is TGTGCCAGCTCTATCGGGGGGGGAGGCTACACCTTC. Translation gives CASSIGGGGYTF.